Shown below are 7 T cell receptor beta chains from a single sample sequenced in a study of blood T cell repertoires in COVID-19. Profiled with immunoSEQ multiplex PCR; TCRdb holds only in-frame clones, not every one. The sample shows a few hundred thousand clones, 82% of them seen only once. What was sequenced was peripheral blood. The source of these receptors is a woman younger than 30 with acute or convalescent COVID-19.

This clone was detected a few times. V and J are TRBV28 and TRBJ1-1, with 9 bases fitting TRBD1. Trimming at V came to 1 base and at J to 7 bases, leaving 4 bases not matched to a gene. This CDR3 comprises 14 residues. Germline V gives CDR1 MDHEN, CDR2 SYDVKM. The CDR3 sequence is CASSLLQGAGEAFF. The CDR3 DNA is TGTGCCAGCAGTTTATTACAGGGGGCTGGTGAAGCTTTCTTT.

CDR3 residues: CASSPSAGAGNTIYF. The CDR3 DNA reads as TGTGCCAGCAGTCCAAGCGCGGGGGCTGGAAACACCATATATTTT. The rearrangement joins TRBV27 to TRBJ1-3; TRBD1 is a possible D gene (5 bases). The length of the CDR3 is 15 residues. Germline V CDR1 and CDR2: MNHEY, SMNVEV (reference sequence). Trimming removed 5 bases at V and 2 bases at J, with 13 bases between.

In this sample, this clone turned up many times. In the same sample, other DNA sequences code for this CDR3. The V and J genes are TRBV7-2 and TRBJ1-1; the D gene is possibly TRBD1 (5 bases). Per germline, CDR1 SGHTA and CDR2 FQGNSA. There are 16 residues in the CDR3. V lost 1 base and J lost 5, with 17 bases in between. The CDR3 loop is CASSLDGGGRGTEAFF. The CDR3 bases are TGTGCCAGCAGCTTAGATGGTGGGGGGAGGGGAACTGAAGCTTTCTTT.

This clone was recorded many times. The rearrangement uses TRBV4-1 and TRBJ2-2; D is uncertain. This CDR3 is 12 amino acids long. Germline CDR1 is MGHRA and CDR2 is YSYEKL. The ends were cut back, 0 bases at V and 8 bases at J, with 4 bases in the middle. CDR3 nucleotide sequence: TGCGCCAGCAGCCAAGATGCGGGGGAGCTGTTTTTT. Residues: CASSQDAGELFF.

V usage is TRBV4-3 and J usage is TRBJ2-5; D is ambiguous. From germline, CDR1 is LGHNA and CDR2 YSLEER. Deletions cut 0 bases from V and 7 bases from J, with 9 bases between. The CDR3 extends over 13 amino acids. CDR3 sequence reads: CASSQDERWTQYF. The CDR3 DNA is TGCGCCAGCAGCCAAGATGAGAGGTGGACCCAGTACTTC.

The V call is TRBV6-5, the J call TRBJ2-1; 8 nucleotides agree with TRBD1. The germline CDR1 and CDR2 sequences are MNHEY and SVGAGI. There are 13 residues in the CDR3. The V and J ends lost 8 bases and 8 bases, in that order; junction bases with no gene match: 8. The CDR3 loop reads CASLRTGIYEQFF. The CDR3 coding sequence is TGTGCCAGCCTCCGGACAGGGATTTATGAGCAGTTCTTC.

The V gene is TRBV14, the J gene TRBJ1-3; 8 bases agree with TRBD1. V gave up 1 base and J gave up 3 bases; unmatched junction bases: 8. The CDR3 runs to 17 residues. CDR1 and CDR2 (germline): SGHDN, FVKESK. Here the CDR3 DNA reads TGTGCCAGCAGCCAAGGGAGGACAGGGCGAAATGGAAACACCATATATTTT. This translates into CASSQGRTGRNGNTIYF.